The present T cell receptor (beta chain) was sequenced within a study of blood T cell repertoires in COVID-19. Study-wide context: Spain, Italy and the United States supplied samples that represented acute and convalescent COVID-19.

Original analysis: By means of reference gene primer amplification, nucleated cell counts were estimated. Data came from immunoSEQ multiplex PCR; TCRdb stores just in-frame clones and leaves some out. The V and J calls and clone size were taken over from that table, and D and trimming were inferred from the DNA. The sample records 240,000 or so clones, roughly four fifths being singletons. Germline lookup yields CDR1 SGDLS and CDR2 YYNGEE. The CDR3 has 16 amino acids. V lost 0 bases and J lost 3, with 14 bases in between. This clone was observed once. V gene TRBV9 combines with J gene TRBJ2-3, with D maybe TRBD1 (5 bases). The clonotype originates from a woman aged 55-69 years with active or convalescent COVID-19. The sequencing input was peripheral blood. This CDR3 is CASSVGPTVGTDTQYF. Here the CDR3 DNA reads TGTGCCAGCAGCGTAGGGCCGACAGTGGGGACAGATACGCAGTATTTT.